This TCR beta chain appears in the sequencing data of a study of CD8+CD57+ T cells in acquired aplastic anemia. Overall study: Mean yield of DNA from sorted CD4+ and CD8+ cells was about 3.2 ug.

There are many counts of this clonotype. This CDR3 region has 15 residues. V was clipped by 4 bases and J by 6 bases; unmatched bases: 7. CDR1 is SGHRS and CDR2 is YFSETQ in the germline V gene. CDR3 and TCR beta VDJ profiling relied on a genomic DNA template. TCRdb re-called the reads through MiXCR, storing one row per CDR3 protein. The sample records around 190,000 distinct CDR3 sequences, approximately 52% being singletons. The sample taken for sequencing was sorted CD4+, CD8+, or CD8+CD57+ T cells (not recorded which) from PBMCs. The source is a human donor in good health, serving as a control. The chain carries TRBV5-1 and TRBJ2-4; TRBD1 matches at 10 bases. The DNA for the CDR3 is TGCGCCAGCAGCACCGGGACAGGGGCTGGAAACATTCAGTACTTC. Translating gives CASSTGTGAGNIQYF.